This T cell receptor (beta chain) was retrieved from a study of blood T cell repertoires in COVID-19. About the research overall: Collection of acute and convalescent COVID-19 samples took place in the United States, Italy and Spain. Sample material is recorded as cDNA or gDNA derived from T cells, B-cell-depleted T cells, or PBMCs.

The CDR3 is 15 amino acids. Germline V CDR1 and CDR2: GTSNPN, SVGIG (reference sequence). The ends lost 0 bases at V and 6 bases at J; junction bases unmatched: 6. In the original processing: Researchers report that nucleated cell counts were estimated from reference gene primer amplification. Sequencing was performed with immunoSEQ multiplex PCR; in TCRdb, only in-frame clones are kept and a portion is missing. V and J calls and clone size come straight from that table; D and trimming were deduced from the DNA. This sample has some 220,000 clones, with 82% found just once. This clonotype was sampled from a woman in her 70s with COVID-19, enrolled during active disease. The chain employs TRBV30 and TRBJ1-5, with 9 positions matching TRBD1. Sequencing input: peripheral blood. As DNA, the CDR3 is TGTGCCTGGAGTGTCGCCGGGACAGGGAGTCAGCCCCAGCATTTT. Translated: CAWSVAGTGSQPQHF.